This T cell receptor beta chain is from a study of radiotherapy plus CTLA-4 blockade in lung cancer. With V trimmed by 5 bases and J by 8 bases, 0 bases remained unmatched. The CDR3 length is 12 residues. CDR1 and CDR2 from the germline V gene are KGHSH and LQKENI. Profiled with immunoSEQ multiplex PCR; TCRdb holds only in-frame clones, not every one. Counted here are over 80,000 clones, less than 90% occurring once; the ten biggest clones make up 0.65% to 0.95%. The rearrangement uses TRBV18 and TRBJ2-1; the match to TRBD1 covers 10 bases. This TCR was recovered from a human donor with non-small cell lung cancer who had stable disease on radiotherapy plus ipilimumab. The specimen comprised peripheral blood, sampled from a patient treated with radiotherapy plus ipilimumab. CDR3: CASSGTGDEQFF. The CDR3 region has the DNA TGTGCCAGCTCAGGGACAGGGGATGAGCAGTTCTTC.